This T cell receptor beta chain was found in a study of blood T cells in healthy people across ages. Germline lookup yields CDR1 LGHNT and CDR2 FRNRAP. This CDR3 has 15 residues. V gave up 6 bases and J gave up 8 bases; unmatched junction bases: 11. Alongside a J-beta primer mix, a sample-barcoded 5' primer served in a second PCR lasting about 7 to 11 cycles. One entry per CDR3 protein, called by TCRdb with MiXCR from the 5' RACE reads. The sample has 850,000 to 1,100,000 distinct CDR3 sequences; under 40% are singletons. Sequences were obtained from blood. This chain links TRBV12-5 with TRBJ2-1, with 9 bases aligning to TRBD2. The TCR was taken from a man aged 18 to 30 in good health. The CDR3 nucleotides read TGTGCTAGTGGCCGACCCACTGGACTAGCGCATGAGCAGTTCTTC. It specifies CASGRPTGLAHEQFF.